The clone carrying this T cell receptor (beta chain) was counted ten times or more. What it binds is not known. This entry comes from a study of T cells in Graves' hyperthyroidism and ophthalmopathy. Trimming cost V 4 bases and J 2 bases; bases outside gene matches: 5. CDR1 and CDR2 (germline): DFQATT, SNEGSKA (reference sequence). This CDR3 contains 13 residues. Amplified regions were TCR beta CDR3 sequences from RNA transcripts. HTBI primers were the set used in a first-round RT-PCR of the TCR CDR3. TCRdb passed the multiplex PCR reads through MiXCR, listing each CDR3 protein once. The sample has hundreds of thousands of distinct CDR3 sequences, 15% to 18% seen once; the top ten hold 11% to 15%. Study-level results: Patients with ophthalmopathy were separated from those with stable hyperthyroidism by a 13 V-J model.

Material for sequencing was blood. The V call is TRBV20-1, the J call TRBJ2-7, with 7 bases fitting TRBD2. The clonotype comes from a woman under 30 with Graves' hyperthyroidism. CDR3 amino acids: CSAMREGPYEQYF. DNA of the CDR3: TGCAGTGCTATGAGGGAGGGCCCCTACGAGCAGTACTTC.